This entry concerns a single TCR beta chain. Its specificity is not known. The record originates from a study of T cells after yellow fever vaccination. General study points: The booster response re-showed most primary clones: about 96% CD4, more than 70% CD8.

Each CDR3 protein is one row after TCRdb ran MiXCR on the 5' RACE reads. The sample yields 340,000 or so distinct CDR3 sequences, approximately 12% seen once. The CDR3 is 14 residues long. V was cut by 3 bases and J by 7 bases, with 15 bases left in between. Germline CDR1 MNHEY, CDR2 SVGAGI. This sample comprised CD4+ T cells sorted from PBMCs, obtained 15 days after the yellow fever booster vaccination. The receptor was isolated from a man between 18 and 35 years old who received the YFV17D yellow fever vaccine. The chain carries TRBV6-5 and TRBJ2-5; the D gene is possibly TRBD1 (6 bases). Here the CDR3 reads CASSYLDRLGTQYF. The CDR3 DNA is TGTGCCAGCAGTTATCTGGACAGACTGGGGACCCAGTACTTC.